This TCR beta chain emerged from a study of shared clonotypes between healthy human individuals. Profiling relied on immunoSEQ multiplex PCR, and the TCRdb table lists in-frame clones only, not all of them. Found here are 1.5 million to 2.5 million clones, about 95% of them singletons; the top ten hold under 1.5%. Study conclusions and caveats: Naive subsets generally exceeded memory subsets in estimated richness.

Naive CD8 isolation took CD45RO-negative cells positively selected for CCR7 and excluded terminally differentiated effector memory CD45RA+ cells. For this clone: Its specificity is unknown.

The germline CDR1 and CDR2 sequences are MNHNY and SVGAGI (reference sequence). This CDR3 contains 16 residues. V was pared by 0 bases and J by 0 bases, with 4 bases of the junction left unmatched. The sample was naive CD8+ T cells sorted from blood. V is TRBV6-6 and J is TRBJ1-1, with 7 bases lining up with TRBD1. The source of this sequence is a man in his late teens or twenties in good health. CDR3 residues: CASSYSGQVMNTEAFF. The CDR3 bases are TGTGCCAGCAGTTACTCCGGACAGGTGATGAACACTGAAGCTTTCTTT.